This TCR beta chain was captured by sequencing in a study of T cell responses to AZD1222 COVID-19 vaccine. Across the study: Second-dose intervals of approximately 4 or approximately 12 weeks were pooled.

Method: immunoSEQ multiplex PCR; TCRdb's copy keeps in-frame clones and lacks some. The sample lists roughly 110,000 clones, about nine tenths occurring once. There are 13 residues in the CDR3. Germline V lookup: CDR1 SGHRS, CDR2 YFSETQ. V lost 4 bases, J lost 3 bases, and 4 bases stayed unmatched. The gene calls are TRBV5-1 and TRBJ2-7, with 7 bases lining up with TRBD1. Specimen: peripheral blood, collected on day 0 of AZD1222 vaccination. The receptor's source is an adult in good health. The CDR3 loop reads CASSRGQNYEQYF. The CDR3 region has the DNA TGCGCCAGCAGCCGGGGACAGAACTACGAGCAGTACTTC.